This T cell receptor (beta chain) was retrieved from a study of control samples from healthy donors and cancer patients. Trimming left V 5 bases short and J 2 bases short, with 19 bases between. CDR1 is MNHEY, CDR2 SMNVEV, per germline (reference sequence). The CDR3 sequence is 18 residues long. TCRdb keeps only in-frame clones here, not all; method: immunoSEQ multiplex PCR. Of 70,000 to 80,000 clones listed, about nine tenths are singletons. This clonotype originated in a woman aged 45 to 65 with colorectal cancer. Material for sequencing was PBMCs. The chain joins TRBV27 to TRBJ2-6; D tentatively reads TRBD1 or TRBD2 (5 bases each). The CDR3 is CASSLNRGASTGANVLTF. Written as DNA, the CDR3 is TGTGCCAGCAGTCTAAACCGGGGCGCGAGCACTGGGGCCAACGTCCTGACTTTC.